The clone carrying this T cell receptor beta chain appeared a few times. Its antigen remains unidentified. This entry belongs to a study of identical twins. Regarding the study as a whole: Cross-sectional statistical analysis, not tracking of the same donors, underpinned the conclusions. Insertions were reduced in abundant cord blood beta clonotypes but not in memory repertoires.

Everyone who donated was a healthy Caucasian. A universal primer site was created by template switching, with the cDNA bearing unique molecular identifiers. TCRdb analysed the 5' RACE reads with MiXCR anew, one entry per CDR3 protein. Among 1.5 million to 2 million distinct CDR3 sequences listed, under 35% were seen once. This CDR3 has 14 residues. From germline, CDR1 is SQVTM and CDR2 ANQGSEA. V was cut by 6 bases and J by 1 base, with 10 bases left in between. The rearrangement joins TRBV29-1 to TRBJ2-6, with D tentatively TRBD2 (6 bases). Sequenced material: cord blood. This TCR was sampled from a newborn girl in good health. CDR3 coding DNA: TGCAGCGTCGGGGGAGCGTCTGGGGCCAACGTCCTGACTTTC. It codes for CSVGGASGANVLTF.